The 14 T cell receptor beta chains presented below share a single source sample, sequenced in a study of monozygotic twins with inflammatory bowel disease. TCRdb re-called the 5' RACE reads and catalogs CDR3 proteins one per entry, DNA excluded. The sample includes a few hundred thousand distinct CDR3 sequences. Sequenced material: blood. The receptors were gathered from a human donor with ulcerative colitis or Crohn's disease, or a healthy co-twin of an affected twin (not recorded which).

V usage is TRBV9 and J usage is TRBJ2-5; TCRdb selects TRBD1, and the lack of DNA leaves this call unchecked. CDR1 is SGDLS, CDR2 YYNGEE, per germline. This CDR3 contains 15 residues. This CDR3 reads CASSSSGTGIETQYF.

This chain uses TRBV12-3 or TRBV12-4 with TRBJ2-5; TCRdb proposes TRBD1, but this gene call is untestable without DNA. The CDR3 contains 15 residues. The CDR3 sequence is CASSERGQGWETQYF.

The chain carries TRBV15 and TRBJ2-2. CDR1 is LNHNV, CDR2 YYDKDF, per germline (reference sequence). CDR3 size: 14 residues. The CDR3 sequence: CATSRDMNTGELFF.

The chain uses TRBV28 and TRBJ1-4. The CDR3 loop spans 19 amino acids. CDR1 is MDHEN, CDR2 SYDVKM, per germline. The CDR3 sequence: CASSLNLFSGLATNEKLFF.

The chain recombines TRBV20-1 with TRBJ2-1. The CDR3 sequence is 14 residues long. The germline CDR1 and CDR2 sequences are DFQATT and SNEGSKA (reference sequence). CDR3 amino acids: CSAKNKLSYNEQFF.

This chain joins TRBV7-2 and TRBJ2-7; there is no DNA to check the TCRdb D call of TRBD1. The length of the CDR3 is 12 residues. CDR1 is SGHTA, CDR2 FQGNSA, per germline. The CDR3 spells CASSPPMYEQYF.

J is TRBJ1-2 and V is TRBV28; TCRdb selects TRBD1, and the lack of DNA leaves this call unchecked. Per the germline V gene, CDR1 is MDHEN and CDR2 is SYDVKM. There are 14 residues in the CDR3. CDR3: CASNPGQGFYGYTF.

This chain uses TRBV11-1 with TRBJ2-5. The CDR3 consists of 18 residues. CDR1 is SGHAT, CDR2 FQDESV, per germline (reference sequence). CDR3 sequence reads: CASSLAQSGYWGPETQYF.

This chain joins TRBV4-3 and TRBJ2-7; the TCRdb D gene call, TRBD1, has no DNA to confirm it. The CDR3 is 17 residues long. CDR1 is LGHNA, CDR2 YSLEER, per germline. The CDR3 reads CASSQDSGGTGGIEQYF.

V is TRBV27 and J is TRBJ2-6; TCRdb picks TRBD1, but there is no DNA to check that call. Germline V lookup: CDR1 MNHEY, CDR2 SMNVEV (reference sequence). The CDR3 has 13 residues. CDR3 region: CASRWAGANVLTF.

The chain joins TRBV5-1 to TRBJ2-5; as DNA is missing, the TRBD1 call by TCRdb cannot be tested. CDR1 and CDR2 from the germline V gene are SGHRS and YFSETQ. There are 15 residues in the CDR3. CDR3 protein: CASSYNRGLEETQYF.

V and J are TRBV25-1 and TRBJ1-2. This CDR3 comprises 16 residues. From germline, CDR1 is MGHDK and CDR2 SYGVNS. CDR3 amino acids: CASSERRGRANYGYTF.

The rearrangement uses TRBV11-1 and TRBJ1-5. CDR3 length equals 13 residues. Per the germline V gene, CDR1 is SGHAT and CDR2 is FQDESV (reference sequence). The CDR3 spells CASSLSDNQPQHF.

V and J are TRBV12-3 or TRBV12-4 and TRBJ2-5; TCRdb lists TRBD1, though no DNA is available to test this call. The CDR3 totals 14 residues. Here the CDR3 reads CASSLRGGQETQYF.